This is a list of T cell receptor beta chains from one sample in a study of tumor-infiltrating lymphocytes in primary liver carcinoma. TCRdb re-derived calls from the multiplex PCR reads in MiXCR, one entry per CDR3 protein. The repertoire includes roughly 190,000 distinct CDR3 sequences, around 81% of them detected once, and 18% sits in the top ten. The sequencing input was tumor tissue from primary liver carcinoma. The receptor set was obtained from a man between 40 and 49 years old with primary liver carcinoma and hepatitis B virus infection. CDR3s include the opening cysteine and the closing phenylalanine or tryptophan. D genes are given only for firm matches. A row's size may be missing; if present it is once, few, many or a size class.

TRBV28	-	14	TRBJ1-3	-	CVNRGGLAGNTIYF	TGTGTCAACCGGGGAGGGCTCGCTGGAAACACCATATATTTT
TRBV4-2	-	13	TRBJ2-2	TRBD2	CASSQDLSGELYF	TGTGCCAGCAGCCAAGATCTGAGCGGGGAGCTGTATTTT
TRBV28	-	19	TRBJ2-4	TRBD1	CASGPSRDRGHVAKNIQYF	TGTGCCAGCGGCCCCTCTCGGGACAGGGGGCACGTAGCCAAAAACATTCAGTACTTC
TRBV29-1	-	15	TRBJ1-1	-	CSVAPGWAMNTEDFF	TGCAGCGTTGCCCCGGGTTGGGCAATGAACACTGAAGATTTCTTT
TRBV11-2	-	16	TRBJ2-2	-	CAISPRTAMNTGELFF	TGTGCCATCAGCCCCCGTACAGCTATGAACACCGGGGAGCTGTTTTTT
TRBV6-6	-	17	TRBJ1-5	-	CASSHHLDERFNQPQHF	TGTGCCAGCAGCCACCACCTGGACGAACGTTTCAATCAGCCCCAGCATTTT
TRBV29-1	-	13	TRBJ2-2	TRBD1	CSVEITGAGELCF	TGCAGCGTTGAGATAACAGGGGCCGGGGAGTTGTGTTTT
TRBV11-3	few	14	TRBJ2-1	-	CASKLGVSNNEQFF	TGTGCCAGCAAGTTAGGCGTCTCGAACAACGAGCAGTTCTTC
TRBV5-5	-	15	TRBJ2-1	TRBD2	CASSSGLADENEPYF	TGTGCCAGCAGCTCGGGACTAGCGGACGAAAATGAGCCGTACTTC
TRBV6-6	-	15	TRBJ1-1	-	CASSIPPERDTEAYF	TGTGCCAGCAGTATTCCGCCGGAGCGGGACACTGAAGCTTACTTT
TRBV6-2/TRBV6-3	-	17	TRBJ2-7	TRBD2	CASCYDGSSSGIYEQYF	TGTGCCAGCTGTTACGATGGGAGCTCTAGCGGGATCTACGAGCAGTACTTC
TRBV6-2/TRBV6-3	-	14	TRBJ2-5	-	CACSSVDFQETQYF	TGTGCCTGCAGTTCCGTGGACTTTCAAGAGACCCAGTACTTC
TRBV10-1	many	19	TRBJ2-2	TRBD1	CASSELSGTGGSNTGELFF	TGCGCCAGCAGTGAACTATCGGGGACAGGGGGAAGTAACACCGGGGAGCTGTTTTTT
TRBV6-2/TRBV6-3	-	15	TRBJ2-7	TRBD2	CPSSTPTSGGYEQYF	TGTCCCAGCAGCACTCCGACTAGCGGGGGCTACGAGCAGTACTTC
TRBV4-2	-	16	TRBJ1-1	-	CASSIFAQDGDTVAFF	TGTGCCAGCAGCATATTTGCCCAAGACGGAGACACTGTAGCTTTCTTT
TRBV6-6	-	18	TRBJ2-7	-	CVSSYRYPNGISSYEQYF	TGTGTCAGCAGTTACCGCTACCCTAACGGGATCAGCTCCTACGAGCAGTACTTC
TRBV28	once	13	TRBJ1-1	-	CASSPGILLGDFF	TGTGCCAGCAGCCCTGGGATTCTCCTGGGAGATTTCTTT
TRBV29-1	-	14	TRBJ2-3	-	CSVFGTGTSDTQCF	-